The 17 T cell receptor beta chains below were found in one sample sequenced in a study of T cell responses to AZD1222 COVID-19 vaccine (dated by TCRdb to the early 2020s). Libraries came from the immunoSEQ multiplex PCR assay. In TCRdb, the immuneACCESS table is reduced to in-frame sequences with V and J assigned. These tables do not hold every clone; where another copy was compared, an unresolved V gene accounts for under half, and the others remain unexplained. Present in this sample are more than 70,000 clones, about 88% of which were seen just once. The top ten hold about 5% of the sample. Sample time point, as interpreted from the label and publication: about 28 days (+/-7) after the second vaccine dose. The specimen comprised peripheral blood, sampled 28 days after the second AZD1222 dose. The receptors come from an adult who received the AZD1222 COVID-19 vaccine.

This chain uses TRBV6-5 with TRBJ1-5; the D is unclear. The CDR3 is 13 amino acids. V was pared by 8 bases and J by 1 base, with 9 bases between. CDR1 and CDR2 (germline): MNHEY, SVGAGI. CDR3: CASAGWSNQPQHF. The CDR3 nucleotides read TGTGCCAGCGCTGGTTGGAGCAATCAGCCCCAGCATTTT.

This chain uses TRBV7-8 with TRBJ2-7, with unresolved D. Germline V gives CDR1 SGHVS, CDR2 FQNEAQ. The V and J ends lost 4 bases and 4 bases respectively, with 14 bases between them. This CDR3 has 14 residues. DNA for the CDR3: TGTGCCAGCAGCTATCGACGTAATGCGTACGAGCAGTACTTC. Translated: CASSYRRNAYEQYF.

In nucleotides, the CDR3 is TGTGCCAGCGGTCCGGGACAGGGTAGATCAGATACGCAGTATTTT. Protein: CASGPGQGRSDTQYF. V is TRBV10-3 and J is TRBJ2-3; 9 nucleotides align to TRBD1. CDR3 length: 15 residues. Germline V gene sequence: CDR1 ENHRY, CDR2 SYGVKD. Germline trimming cut 10 bases from V and 4 bases from J; bases unmatched to any gene: 12.

The chain joins TRBV7-8 to TRBJ1-5; maybe TRBD1 (5 bases). The CDR3 length is 13 residues. Trimming took off 1 base at V and 6 bases at J, with 7 bases between the two ends. Germline-derived CDR1 and CDR2 are SGHVS and FQNEAQ. The CDR3 here is CASSLGGIQPQHF. CDR3 coding DNA: TGTGCCAGCAGCTTAGGGGGGATTCAGCCCCAGCATTTT.

J is TRBJ1-2 and V is TRBV29-1, with D possibly being TRBD1 (5 bases). Germline CDR1 and CDR2: SQVTM and ANQGSEA. There are 15 residues in the CDR3. Deletions cut 3 bases from V and 6 bases from J, with 20 bases between. The CDR3 protein is CSVERGNMEGNGYTF. In DNA, the CDR3 is TGCAGCGTTGAGCGGGGTAACATGGAGGGGAATGGCTACACCTTC.

The rearrangement uses TRBV6-1 and TRBJ2-7, with unresolved D. Trimming took 5 bases from V and 2 from J, leaving 4 bases between them. CDR3 length equals 11 residues. Germline V gene lookup returns CDR1 MNHNS and CDR2 SASEGT. The DNA for the CDR3 is TGTGCCAGCAGTACAGCCTACGAGCAGTACTTC. This translates into CASSTAYEQYF.

V and J are TRBV7-8 and TRBJ2-5; D gene unclear. Germline CDR1 is SGHVS and CDR2 is FQNEAQ. Trimming took 5 bases from V and 0 from J, leaving 13 bases between them. The CDR3 consists of 15 residues. The CDR3 is CASSLGRVYQETQYF. The CDR3 DNA is TGTGCCAGCAGCCTCGGACGAGTCTACCAAGAGACCCAGTACTTC.

This clone was counted between two and nine times. V and J are TRBV7-2 and TRBJ2-5, with D possibly matching TRBD1 (6 bases). This CDR3 comprises 14 residues. V gave up 1 base and J gave up 1 base, with 7 bases separating them. Per germline, CDR1 SGHTA and CDR2 FQGNSA. The CDR3 reads CASSLGGGQETQYF. The CDR3 coding sequence is TGTGCCAGCAGCTTAGGAGGGGGCCAAGAGACCCAGTACTTC. Complete variable domain (other parts from reference TRBV7-2 and TRBJ2-5): GAGVSQSPSNKVTEKGKDVELRCDPISGHTALYWYRQSLGQGLEFLIYFQGNSAPDKSGLPSDRFSAERTGGSVSTLTIQRTQQEDSAVYLCASSLGGGQETQYFGPGTRLLVL.

The chain is built from TRBV19 and TRBJ1-1; no definite D call. Germline V gene data show CDR1 as LNHDA and CDR2 as SQIVND (reference sequence). This CDR3 region has 15 residues. V was cut by 7 bases and J by 4 bases, with 19 bases left in between. CDR3 bases: TGTGCCAGTACCCCACTGTCTCCAAGAGCCACTGAAGCTTTCTTT. Its translation: CASTPLSPRATEAFF.

The rearrangement uses TRBV6-1 and TRBJ2-3, with 7 nucleotides matching TRBD1. There are 15 residues in the CDR3. CDR1 is MNHNS, CDR2 SASEGT, per germline. V dropped 2 bases and J dropped 9; count of bases not matched to a gene: 11. CDR3 protein: CASSEPGTATRTQYF. As DNA, the CDR3 is TGTGCCAGCAGTGAACCCGGGACAGCCACGAGGACGCAGTATTTT.

J is TRBJ2-7 and V is TRBV6-2 or TRBV6-3; 9 positions match TRBD1. The CDR3 is made up of 15 amino acids. J lost 2 bases, V lost 2 bases, and 4 bases had no gene match. CDR1 is MNHEY, CDR2 SVGEGT, per germline. The DNA of the CDR3 is TGTGCCAGCAGTTACCCTAGACAGGGGGCCTACGAGCAGTACTTC. It yields the protein CASSYPRQGAYEQYF.

The rearrangement links TRBV30 to TRBJ1-4; D is unresolved. Trimming pared 2 bases from V and 2 bases from J, leaving 3 bases between. Germline V CDR1 and CDR2: GTSNPN, SVGIG (reference sequence). The CDR3 has 12 amino acids. The CDR3 sequence is CAWSNTNEKLFF. CDR3 DNA sequence: TGTGCCTGGAGTAACACTAATGAAAAACTGTTTTTT.

The V gene is TRBV5-1, the J gene TRBJ1-4, with TRBD1 identical over 9 bases. J was trimmed by 7 bases and V by 0 bases; bases with no gene match: 7. The germline V gene has CDR1 SGHRS and CDR2 YFSETQ. The CDR3 runs 16 residues. The CDR3 nucleotides read TGCGCCAGCAGCTTGGACCCCGGGACAGGGATTGAAAAACTGTTTTTT. This codes for CASSLDPGTGIEKLFF. Variable domain in full (rest from reference TRBV5-1 and TRBJ1-4): KAGVTQTPRYLIKTRGQQVTLSCSPISGHRSVSWYQQTPGQGLQFLFEYFSETQRNKGNFPGRFSGRQFSNSRSEMNVSTLELGDSALYLCASSLDPGTGIEKLFFGSGTQLSVL.

This chain links TRBV18 with TRBJ1-2; maybe TRBD1 (5 bases). CDR3 length equals 15 residues. V lost 0 bases and J 2 bases, leaving 10 bases between the germline ends. Per germline, CDR1 KGHSH and CDR2 LQKENI. The CDR3, as DNA: TGTGCCAGCTCACCACCGGGGACGGAGAACTATGGCTACACCTTC. Translated: CASSPPGTENYGYTF.

CDR3 in amino acids: CASSRQPGNTEAFF. CDR3 nucleotides: TGCGCCAGCAGCCGCCAGCCTGGGAACACTGAAGCTTTCTTT. The J gene is TRBJ1-1, the V gene TRBV5-1; D call uncertain. CDR3 length equals 14 residues. Trimming pared 4 bases from V and 1 base from J, leaving 11 bases between. Germline CDR1 and CDR2: SGHRS and YFSETQ.

The chain carries TRBV5-6 and TRBJ1-1; the D is unclear. V lost 8 bases and J lost 7, with 18 bases in between. This CDR3 region has 13 residues. Germline V gives CDR1 SGHDT, CDR2 YYEEEE. The CDR3 nucleotides read TGTGCCAGTATGAGGAGGCTGAACGGTGAAGCTTTCTTT. Amino acids: CASMRRLNGEAFF.

The CDR3 coding sequence is TGTGCCAGTCAGGGGATTGTCGGGTCACCCCTCCACTTT. Its protein product is CASQGIVGSPLHF. The chain employs TRBV7-9 and TRBJ1-6, with D possibly matching TRBD1 (6 bases). CDR1 and CDR2 from the germline V gene are SEHNR and FQNEAQ (reference sequence). Trimming pared 9 bases from V and 10 bases from J, leaving 16 bases between. This CDR3 contains 13 residues.